What follows describes a single T cell receptor beta chain. V was clipped by 1 base and J by 4 bases, with 5 bases between them. Germline CDR1 is SGHTA and CDR2 is FQGNSA. This CDR3 is 13 amino acids long. The data derive from a study of T cell responses to AZD1222 COVID-19 vaccine. Measured with immunoSEQ multiplex PCR; TCRdb has only the in-frame clones, and not every one. Of some 110,000 clones listed, more than 80% were seen once; the top ten hold 3.1%. The V and J genes are TRBV7-2 and TRBJ1-3, with D uncertain. This clonotype was obtained from an adult in good health. This specimen was peripheral blood, taken on day 0 of AZD1222 vaccination. The CDR3: CASSLGQGNTIYF. In DNA form, the CDR3 reads TGTGCCAGCAGCTTAGGTCAAGGAAACACCATATATTTT.